These 21 T cell receptor beta chains were all obtained from the same sample, sequenced in a study of cytomegalovirus exposure and HLA in healthy donors (dated by TCRdb to between 2016 and 2019). Library construction relied on the immunoSEQ multiplex PCR assay. Not all clones reach the TCRdb copy of this immuneACCESS table, which keeps in-frame sequences only. Checked studies attribute under half of the gap to unresolved V genes and leave the rest unexplained. For this sample the table gives 100,000 to 150,000 clones, of which approximately 89% were detected only once. The leading ten clones occupy about 3.5% of the sample. The material sequenced was PBMCs. The receptors were sampled from a man between 25 and 39 years old in good health and CMV-seronegative.

V and J are TRBV6-5 and TRBJ1-5, with TRBD1 identical over 8 bases. CDR3 length: 16 residues. CDR1 is MNHEY and CDR2 is SVGAGI in the germline V gene. V shed 0 bases and J 4 bases; nucleotides not matched to a gene: 5. The CDR3 sequence is CASSYSLTGENQPQHF. The CDR3 nucleotides read TGTGCCAGCAGTTACTCCTTGACAGGGGAGAATCAGCCCCAGCATTTT.

The chain uses TRBV25-1 and TRBJ1-2; 10 bases align to TRBD1. Trimming removed 2 bases from V and 5 bases from J; junction bases left unmatched: 5. Germline CDR1 and CDR2: MGHDK and SYGVNS. CDR3 length: 15 amino acids. CDR3 sequence: CASSEEGQGRYGYTF. CDR3 coding DNA: TGTGCCAGCAGTGAAGAGGGACAGGGGCGTTATGGCTACACCTTC.

The chain couples TRBV28 to TRBJ1-4; D is perhaps TRBD1 (6 bases). Looked up from germline, CDR1 is MDHEN and CDR2 is SYDVKM. The CDR3 runs to 17 residues. Trimming took 2 bases from V and 4 from J, leaving 17 bases between them. The CDR3 DNA reads as TGTGCCAGCAGTTTAGGGGCCAGGGGAGCCCATAATGAAAAACTGTTTTTT. This codes for CASSLGARGAHNEKLFF.

This chain uses TRBV5-1 with TRBJ2-1; 7 bases fit TRBD2. With 0 bases clipped from V and 7 bases from J, the junction kept 7 bases outside the gene matches. This CDR3 is built from 15 residues. Germline CDR1 SGHRS, CDR2 YFSETQ. CDR3 nucleotides: TGCGCCAGCAGCTTGGACGTAGGGACTACTAATGAGCAGTTCTTC. As protein: CASSLDVGTTNEQFF.

CDR3 sequence reads: CASQLLDGEYEQYF. The CDR3 DNA is TGTGCCAGTCAGTTACTAGACGGGGAATACGAGCAGTACTTC. The rearrangement uses TRBV6-6 and TRBJ2-7; TRBD2 might be the D (5 bases). The V end lost 9 bases, the J end lost 4 bases, and 19 bases lay between the germline ends. CDR3 length equals 14 residues. Germline CDR1 is MNHNY and CDR2 is SVGAGI (reference sequence).

The V gene is TRBV4-1, the J gene TRBJ1-4; D possibly corresponds to TRBD1 (6 bases). This CDR3 comprises 17 residues. Trimming took off 4 bases at V and 4 bases at J, with 19 bases between the two ends. Germline V lookup: CDR1 MGHRA, CDR2 YSYEKL. Here the CDR3 DNA reads TGCGCCAGCAGCCCCTCCCCCCAAGGGGGTTATAATGAAAAACTGTTTTTT. This codes for CASSPSPQGGYNEKLFF.

The CDR3 sequence: CASSHPWGQRISYEQYF. Written as DNA, the CDR3 is TGTGCCAGCAGCCATCCATGGGGACAGCGAATATCCTACGAGCAGTACTTC. The J gene is TRBJ2-7, the V gene TRBV28; TRBD1 agrees at 7 bases. The CDR3 covers 17 residues. The V and J ends lost 6 bases and 1 base, in that order; junction bases with no gene match: 15. Germline V lookup: CDR1 MDHEN, CDR2 SYDVKM. Supplemented by reference TRBV28 and TRBJ2-7, the full variable domain reads DVKVTQSSRYLVKRTGEKVFLECVQDMDHENMFWYRQDPGLGLRLIYFSYDVKMKEKGDIPEGYSVSREKKERFSLILESASTNQTSMYLCASSHPWGQRISYEQYFGPGTRLTVT.

The rearrangement joins TRBV5-4 to TRBJ1-6; tentative D call: TRBD1 (6 bases). The length of the CDR3 is 17 residues. V was shortened by 4 bases and J by 10 bases, with 24 bases between the two germline ends. Germline V gene lookup returns CDR1 SGHNT and CDR2 YYREEE (reference sequence). The chain's CDR3 is CASSTRWGGPNGSPLHF. The CDR3 DNA reads as TGTGCCAGCAGCACCCGTTGGGGGGGCCCTAATGGATCACCCCTCCACTTT.

The rearrangement joins TRBV5-1 to TRBJ1-5; D possibly corresponds to TRBD1 (5 bases). This CDR3 region has 14 residues. Germline CDR1 SGHRS, CDR2 YFSETQ. Trimming pared 2 bases from V and 3 bases from J, leaving 9 bases between. This chain's CDR3 is CASSFTGLNQPQHF. The CDR3 DNA is TGCGCCAGCAGCTTTACAGGCCTCAATCAGCCCCAGCATTTT.

The V call is TRBV29-1, the J call TRBJ2-7; TRBD1 agrees at 10 bases. The CDR3 length is 13 residues. CDR1 is SQVTM and CDR2 is ANQGSEA in the germline V gene. Trimming removed 4 bases from V and 3 bases from J; junction bases left unmatched: 3. The CDR3, as DNA: TGCAGCGTTGTTCGGGACAGGGGCTACGAGCAGTACTTC. Amino acids: CSVVRDRGYEQYF.

The genes are TRBV18 and TRBJ2-2; D is possibly TRBD1 (5 bases). CDR1 KGHSH and CDR2 LQKENI come from the germline V gene. V lost 0 bases and J lost 5, with 16 bases in between. The CDR3 runs 17 residues. The CDR3: CASSPPLSRARTGELFF. CDR3 sequence (DNA): TGTGCCAGCTCACCACCGTTGTCCAGGGCCAGGACCGGGGAGCTGTTTTTT.

This chain links TRBV10-2 with TRBJ2-3, with 8 bases aligning to TRBD2. This CDR3 has 15 amino acids. V lost 2 bases to trimming and J lost 2 bases; unmatched junction nucleotides: 3. The V gene's germline CDR1 is WSHSY and CDR2 SAAADI. The CDR3 here is CASSEGSGATDTQYF. DNA of the CDR3: TGCGCCAGCAGTGAGGGTAGCGGGGCCACAGATACGCAGTATTTT.

In this sample, this clone turned up once. This chain connects TRBV6-5 to TRBJ1-1; 8 nucleotides line up with TRBD1. The CDR3 totals 15 residues. The germline gives CDR1 MNHEY, CDR2 SVGAGI. The junction had 9 bases not matched to a gene; V was cut back by 4 bases and J by 5 bases. CDR3 DNA: TGTGCCAGCAGTTCTAGACAGGGGTTTGGGACTGAAGCTTTCTTT. Translating it yields CASSSRQGFGTEAFF.

This sequence joins TRBV7-9 and TRBJ2-1; the D gene is possibly TRBD2 (6 bases). V dropped 5 bases and J dropped 7 bases, with 9 bases sitting between them. Looked up from germline, CDR1 is SEHNR and CDR2 is FQNEAQ (reference sequence). This CDR3 is 12 amino acids long. CDR3 sequence: CASSTAGNEQFF. CDR3 in DNA: TGTGCCAGCAGCACGGCGGGGAATGAGCAGTTCTTC.

This chain uses TRBV7-9 with TRBJ2-1; D is perhaps TRBD1 (5 bases). The CDR3 loop spans 14 amino acids. The V end lost 2 bases, the J end lost 8 bases, and 13 bases lay between the germline ends. CDR1 is SEHNR and CDR2 is FQNEAQ in the germline V gene (reference sequence). This CDR3 is CASSLQLLRDEQFF. The CDR3 DNA reads as TGTGCCAGCAGCTTACAGCTACTCAGGGATGAGCAGTTCTTC. The entire variable domain, with the rest obtained from reference TRBV7-9 and TRBJ2-1, is as follows: DTGVSQNPRHKITKRGQNVTFRCDPISEHNRLYWYRQTLGQGPEFLTYFQNEAQLEKSRLLSDRFSAERPKGSFSTLEIQRTEQGDSAMYLCASSLQLLRDEQFFGPGTRLTVL.

Only a few counts were recorded for this clone. The gene calls are TRBV19 and TRBJ2-7; tentatively, D is TRBD1 (5 bases). Germline V lookup: CDR1 LNHDA, CDR2 SQIVND (reference sequence). Trimming took off 6 bases at V and 4 bases at J, with 16 bases between the two ends. The CDR3 loop spans 14 amino acids. The CDR3 coding sequence is TGTGCCAGTAGCCCAGGTACAGGAGATTACGAGCAGTACTTC. It codes for CASSPGTGDYEQYF.

V usage is TRBV29-1 and J usage is TRBJ1-1; unclear D gene. The V gene's germline CDR1 is SQVTM and CDR2 ANQGSEA. V dropped 4 bases and J dropped 4 bases, with 4 bases sitting between them. The CDR3 totals 10 residues. CDR3 residues: CSVVSTEAFF. The CDR3 nucleotides are TGCAGCGTTGTCAGCACTGAAGCTTTCTTT.

The rearrangement uses TRBV15 and TRBJ1-6, with unresolved D. The germline V and J ends were trimmed by 0 bases and 15 bases, with 12 bases remaining between them. This CDR3 has 13 amino acids. The germline CDR1 and CDR2 sequences are LNHNV and YYDKDF (reference sequence). This CDR3 is CATSRDRVGGLHF. For the CDR3, the DNA is TGTGCCACCAGCAGAGATAGGGTGGGAGGCCTCCACTTT.

The gene calls are TRBV28 and TRBJ2-7; 8 bases match TRBD1. The trim removed 8 bases at V and 2 bases at J, leaving 8 bases unmatched. This CDR3 is 14 amino acids long. Looked up from germline, CDR1 is MDHEN and CDR2 is SYDVKM. CDR3 residues: CASGGRTGPYEQYF. The CDR3 DNA reads as TGTGCCAGCGGAGGGCGGACAGGGCCCTACGAGCAGTACTTC.

V gene TRBV28 combines with J gene TRBJ1-2; TRBD1 aligns across 7 bases. V dropped 2 bases and J dropped 2; count of bases not matched to a gene: 2. Germline V gene data show CDR1 as MDHEN and CDR2 as SYDVKM. The CDR3 covers 14 residues. The CDR3 DNA follows: TGTGCCAGCAGTTTAATAGGGGGCAACTATGGCTACACCTTC. Its translation: CASSLIGGNYGYTF.

The V and J genes are TRBV14 and TRBJ1-6; no firm D call. Germline assignment: CDR1 SGHDN and CDR2 FVKESK. This CDR3 contains 14 residues. Trimming removed 1 base at V and 5 bases at J, with 6 bases between. The CDR3 DNA is TGTGCCAGCAGCCAAGTGGCAGATAATTCACCCCTCCACTTT. Amino acid sequence: CASSQVADNSPLHF.